These 8 T cell receptor beta chains were all obtained from the same sample, sequenced in a study of blood T cell repertoires in COVID-19. Profiled with immunoSEQ multiplex PCR; TCRdb holds only in-frame clones, not every one. The table lists 150,000 to 200,000 clones, 80% to 90% of them singletons, with 2% to 3% in the top ten. Sequencing input: peripheral blood. Source of these receptors: a man in his forties with active or convalescent COVID-19.

This chain joins TRBV5-1 and TRBJ1-1; no reliable D call. This CDR3 is built from 14 residues. Germline CDR1 reads SGHRS; CDR2 reads YFSETQ. The germline V and J ends were trimmed by 0 bases and 7 bases, with 13 bases remaining between them. The CDR3 region has the DNA TGCGCCAGCAGCTTGGGCGGGGAAATACTTGAAGCTTTCTTT. Its protein is CASSLGGEILEAFF.

The J gene is TRBJ1-1, the V gene TRBV30; the D is unclear. The CDR3 contains 12 residues. V was cut by 2 bases and J by 4 bases, with 8 bases left in between. Germline V gene lookup returns CDR1 GTSNPN and CDR2 SVGIG (reference sequence). The CDR3 sequence: CAWSRRLTEAFF. CDR3 nucleotides: TGTGCCTGGAGTCGGCGGCTCACTGAAGCTTTCTTT. Looking up the rest from reference TRBV30 and TRBJ1-1 gives the full variable domain: SQTIHQWPATLVQPVGSPLSLECTVEGTSNPNLYWYRQAAGRGLQLLFYSVGIGQISSEVPQNLSASRPQDRQFILSSKKLLLSDSGFYLCAWSRRLTEAFFGQGTRLTVV.

The V call is TRBV30, the J call TRBJ2-1, with D perhaps TRBD1 (5 bases). V was trimmed by 2 bases and J by 10 bases, leaving 15 bases between them. This CDR3 comprises 13 residues. Germline CDR1 is GTSNPN and CDR2 is SVGIG (reference sequence). CDR3 nucleotide sequence: TGTGCCTGGAGTCCCCGATCAGGGTCCGAGCAGTTCTTC. It is translated as CAWSPRSGSEQFF.

CDR3 DNA sequence: TGTGCCAGCAGCTTTCTAGCGGGGTCCCACAATGAGCAGTTCTTC. This codes for CASSFLAGSHNEQFF. This chain connects TRBV7-9 to TRBJ2-1; 9 bases match TRBD2. Trimming cost V 3 bases and J 5 bases; bases outside gene matches: 5. Per the germline V gene, CDR1 is SEHNR and CDR2 is FQNEAQ (reference sequence). The CDR3 loop spans 15 amino acids. The full variable domain, with the rest looked up from reference TRBV7-9 and TRBJ2-1, is DTGVSQNPRHKITKRGQNVTFRCDPISEHNRLYWYRQTLGQGPEFLTYFQNEAQLEKSRLLSDRFSAERPKGSFSTLEIQRTEQGDSAMYLCASSFLAGSHNEQFFGPGTRLTVL.

The J gene is TRBJ1-6, the V gene TRBV15; tentative D call: TRBD1 (6 bases). The V and J ends lost 1 base and 5 bases respectively, with 9 bases between them. The CDR3 spans 15 residues. Germline CDR1 reads LNHNV; CDR2 reads YYDKDF (reference sequence). The CDR3 region has the DNA TGTGCCACCAGCAGAGGGACAGCGAATAATTCACCCCTCCACTTT. It is translated as CATSRGTANNSPLHF.

Comment on this clone: A read error may account for a junction end that differs from germline. The J gene is TRBJ1-4, the V gene TRBV6-2 or TRBV6-3; no definite D call. CDR3 size: 12 residues. Germline CDR1 reads MNHEY; CDR2 reads SVGEGT. CDR3: CAGSVPGGKLFF. The CDR3 DNA sequence: TGTGCCGGCAGTGTGCCGGGAGGGAAACTGTTTTTT.

A word on this clone: Germline and junction disagree at one end, which may indicate a read error. The chain has TRBV28 and TRBJ1-5, with 7 bases matching TRBD1. Germline assignment: CDR1 MDHEN and CDR2 SYDVKM. The CDR3 has 13 amino acids. The CDR3 here is CASSLRGRQPQHF. For the CDR3, the DNA is TGTGCTAGCAGTTTAAGGGGGCGTCAGCCCCAGCATTTT.

A single count supports this clone. The chain links TRBV11-2 to TRBJ1-4, with D hard to call. In germline, CDR1 is SGHAT, CDR2 FQNNGV. V lost 5 bases and J lost 8, with 15 bases in between. This CDR3 is 14 amino acids long. The CDR3 here is CASSHSGIQEKLFF. The CDR3 region has the DNA TGTGCCAGCAGCCACAGCGGGATTCAAGAAAAACTGTTTTTT.